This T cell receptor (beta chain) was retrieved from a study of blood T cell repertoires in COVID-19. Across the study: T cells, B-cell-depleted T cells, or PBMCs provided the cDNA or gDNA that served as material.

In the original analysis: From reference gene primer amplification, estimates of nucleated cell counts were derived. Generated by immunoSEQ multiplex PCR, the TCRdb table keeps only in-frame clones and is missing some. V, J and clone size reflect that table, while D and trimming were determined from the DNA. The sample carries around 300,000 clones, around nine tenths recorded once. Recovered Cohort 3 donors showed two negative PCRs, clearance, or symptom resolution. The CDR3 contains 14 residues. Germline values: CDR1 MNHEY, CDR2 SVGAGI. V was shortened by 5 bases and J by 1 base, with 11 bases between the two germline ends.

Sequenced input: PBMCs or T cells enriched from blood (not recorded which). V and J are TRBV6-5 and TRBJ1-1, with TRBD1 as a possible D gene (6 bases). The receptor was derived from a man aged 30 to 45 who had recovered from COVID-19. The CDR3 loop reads CASSLGQANTEAFF. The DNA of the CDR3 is TGTGCCAGCAGTCTGGGACAAGCGAACACTGAAGCTTTCTTT.